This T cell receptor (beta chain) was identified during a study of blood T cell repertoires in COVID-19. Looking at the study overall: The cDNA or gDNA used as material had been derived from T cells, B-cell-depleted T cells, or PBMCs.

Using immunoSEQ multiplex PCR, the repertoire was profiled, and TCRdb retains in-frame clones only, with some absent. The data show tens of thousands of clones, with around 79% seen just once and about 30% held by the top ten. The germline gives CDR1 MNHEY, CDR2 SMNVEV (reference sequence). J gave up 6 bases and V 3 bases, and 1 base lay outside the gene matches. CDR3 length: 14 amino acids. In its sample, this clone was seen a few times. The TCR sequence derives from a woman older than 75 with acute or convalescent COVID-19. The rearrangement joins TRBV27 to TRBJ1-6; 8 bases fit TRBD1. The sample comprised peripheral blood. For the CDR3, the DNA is TGTGCCAGCAGTTTGGGACAGGTTAATTCACCCCTCCACTTT. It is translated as CASSLGQVNSPLHF.